The 27 T cell receptor beta chains listed next were all sequenced from one sample in a study of technical replicates of blood from a handful of donors. Repertoires were generated with immunoSEQ multiplex PCR, while TCRdb's copy carries only in-frame clones and drops some. This repertoire shows 80,000 or so clones, 90% to 95% found once; its top ten account for about 0.4%. The material sequenced was T cells isolated from PBMCs. These receptors were obtained from a human donor in good health.

This clone was recorded only once. The genes are TRBV6-4 and TRBJ2-1; 9 positions match TRBD1. CDR3 size: 16 residues. Unmatched junction bases numbered 9, after V lost 3 bases and J lost 6 bases. Looked up from germline, CDR1 is MRHNA and CDR2 is SNTAGT. CDR3 nucleotides: TGTGCCAGCAGTGAAACGACGGGACAGGGTTCCAATGAGCAGTTCTTC. This encodes CASSETTGQGSNEQFF.

V is TRBV10-3 and J is TRBJ2-3; TRBD2 agrees at 8 bases. The ends lost 0 bases at V and 2 bases at J; junction bases unmatched: 7. Germline assignment: CDR1 ENHRY and CDR2 SYGVKD. The CDR3 consists of 17 residues. The CDR3 coding sequence is TGTGCCATCAGTGAGTCGGCTAGCGGGCCTCTCACAGATACGCAGTATTTT. The encoded protein is CAISESASGPLTDTQYF.

The rearrangement links TRBV2 to TRBJ2-3, with D possibly matching TRBD2 (6 bases). The V and J ends lost 11 bases and 0 bases respectively, with 12 bases between them. The CDR3 loop spans 13 amino acids. In germline, CDR1 is SNHLY, CDR2 FYNNEI. This chain's CDR3 is CAAWGVSTDTQYF. CDR3 nucleotides: TGTGCCGCCTGGGGGGTTAGCACAGATACGCAGTATTTT.

The chain joins TRBV19 to TRBJ2-7, with D possibly TRBD1 on 5 matching bases. This CDR3 has 14 residues. V lost 6 bases and J lost 3, with 15 bases in between. Per the germline V gene, CDR1 is LNHDA and CDR2 is SQIVND (reference sequence). The chain's CDR3 is CASSYQGSNYEQYF. The CDR3 coding sequence is TGTGCCAGTAGCTACCAGGGATCTAACTACGAGCAGTACTTC.

The chain is built from TRBV9 and TRBJ2-1; 7 bases line up with TRBD2. The CDR3 consists of 13 residues. J lost 6 bases, V lost 0 bases, and 0 bases had no gene match. Germline V gene lookup returns CDR1 SGDLS and CDR2 YYNGEE. The chain's CDR3 is CASSVGGGNEQFF. In DNA, the CDR3 is TGTGCCAGCAGCGTAGGGGGGGGCAATGAGCAGTTCTTC.

The J gene is TRBJ2-5, the V gene TRBV5-1; no firm D call. From germline, CDR1 is SGHRS and CDR2 YFSETQ. V gave up 0 bases and J gave up 1 base, with 10 bases separating them. This CDR3 is 15 amino acids long. CDR3 sequence (DNA): TGCGCCAGCAGCTTGGAATCGAACAGCCAAGAGACCCAGTACTTC. Its translation is CASSLESNSQETQYF.

J is TRBJ2-7 and V is TRBV6-1, with 11 nucleotides matching TRBD2. CDR3 size: 13 residues. V was clipped by 8 bases and J by 2 bases; unmatched bases: 2. Germline values: CDR1 MNHNS, CDR2 SASEGT. DNA for the CDR3: TGTGCCAGCGGGACTAGCGGACCCTACGAGCAGTACTTC. Encoded protein: CASGTSGPYEQYF.

This rearrangement joins TRBV9 to TRBJ2-5; TRBD2 agrees at 7 bases. Trimming at V came to 0 bases and at J to 3 bases, leaving 5 bases not matched to a gene. CDR1 and CDR2 from the germline V gene are SGDLS and YYNGEE. The CDR3 runs to 15 residues. The CDR3 protein is CASSVGEGGKETQYF. The CDR3 bases are TGTGCCAGCAGCGTAGGGGAGGGAGGAAAAGAGACCCAGTACTTC.

In DNA, the CDR3 is TGTGCCAGCAGCTCCACAGGGCGCGAAAAACTGTTTTTT. It specifies CASSSTGREKLFF. The chain employs TRBV7-9 and TRBJ1-4; weak D call: TRBD1 (6 bases). V was cut by 4 bases and J by 8 bases, with 11 bases left in between. CDR1 is SEHNR, CDR2 FQNEAQ, per germline (reference sequence). The length of the CDR3 is 13 residues.

The chain joins TRBV5-5 to TRBJ1-4; 9 bases line up with TRBD1. Trimming took 4 bases from V and 7 from J; bases not matched to a gene: 8. The germline V gene encodes CDR1 SGHKS and CDR2 YYEKEE (reference sequence). The CDR3 loop spans 15 amino acids. The CDR3 coding sequence is TGTGCCAGCAGCCCTCCGGGGACAGGGAGTGAAAAACTGTTTTTT. Translated: CASSPPGTGSEKLFF.

Here the CDR3 reads CASSPLGWDSNLDGYTF. For the CDR3, the DNA is TGTGCCAGCAGCCCTCTCGGATGGGACAGTAACTTGGATGGCTACACCTTC. J is TRBJ1-2 and V is TRBV9, with 7 bases that match TRBD1. V trimming: 4 bases; J trimming: 6 bases; junction bases outside the gene matches: 18. The CDR3 spans 17 residues. Germline-derived CDR1 and CDR2 are SGDLS and YYNGEE.

The V gene is TRBV14, the J gene TRBJ2-1; D is ambiguous. The CDR3 totals 14 residues. V lost 6 bases and J 1 base, leaving 10 bases between the germline ends. Germline V gene lookup returns CDR1 SGHDN and CDR2 FVKESK. The CDR3 nucleotides read TGTGCCAGCAGAGGTCAGGTATCCTACAATGAGCAGTTCTTC. This gives the protein CASRGQVSYNEQFF.

The chain has TRBV6-5 and TRBJ2-5; 7 nucleotides align to TRBD1. V trimming: 7 bases; J trimming: 5 bases; junction bases outside the gene matches: 7. The CDR3 is 13 amino acids. Germline CDR1 is MNHEY and CDR2 is SVGAGI. CDR3 in DNA: TGTGCCAGCAACACGAGGGGGCGGGAGACCCAGTACTTC. It codes for CASNTRGRETQYF.

This chain connects TRBV11-3 to TRBJ2-7; possibly TRBD1 for D (7 bases). The germline CDR1 and CDR2 sequences are SGHNT and YENEEA. Trimming removed 1 base at V and 0 bases at J, with 25 bases between. The CDR3 extends over 20 amino acids. The chain's CDR3 is CASSLASLTGDGGTSYEQYF. Here the CDR3 DNA reads TGTGCCAGCAGCTTAGCTAGTTTAACAGGGGATGGCGGGACCTCCTACGAGCAGTACTTC.

This chain uses TRBV19 with TRBJ1-4; D is unresolved. Germline lookup yields CDR1 LNHDA and CDR2 SQIVND (reference sequence). Deletions cut 6 bases from V and 6 bases from J, with 11 bases between. The length of the CDR3 is 13 residues. CDR3 sequence (DNA): TGTGCCAGTAGGGTCAGAGGAGATGAAAAACTGTTTTTT. Residues: CASRVRGDEKLFF.

The chain employs TRBV19 and TRBJ2-1; TRBD2 matches at 7 bases. V dropped 3 bases and J dropped 7; count of bases not matched to a gene: 3. This CDR3 is 13 amino acids long. Germline V gene sequence: CDR1 LNHDA, CDR2 SQIVND (reference sequence). The CDR3 bases are TGTGCCAGTAGTATTCAGGGAGGGAATGAGCAGTTCTTC. It specifies CASSIQGGNEQFF.

The chain combines TRBV10-1 with TRBJ2-7; a weak D match, TRBD1 (6 bases). The V gene lost 10 bases and the J gene lost 5 bases, with 21 bases spanning the gap. The CDR3 loop spans 14 amino acids. Germline values: CDR1 WNHNN, CDR2 SYGVQD (reference sequence). In nucleotides, the CDR3 is TGCGCCAACTCGCGGCAGGGGATTTGTAACGAGCAGTACTTC. Translating it yields CANSRQGICNEQYF.

The rearrangement uses TRBV14 and TRBJ2-7; maybe TRBD1 (5 bases). CDR1 and CDR2 from the germline V gene are SGHDN and FVKESK. CDR3 length equals 14 residues. Between the trimmed V and J ends, which lost 1 base and 0 bases, there was a span of 7 bases. The CDR3 protein is CASSQAQASYEQYF. The DNA of the CDR3 is TGTGCCAGCAGCCAAGCACAGGCCTCCTACGAGCAGTACTTC.

The chain employs TRBV10-2 and TRBJ2-2, with 8 bases identical to TRBD2. The CDR3 length is 14 residues. V trimming: 8 bases; J trimming: 5 bases; junction bases outside the gene matches: 7. The germline CDR1 and CDR2 sequences are WSHSY and SAAADI. The CDR3 loop reads CASRLAGGTGELFF. In nucleotides, the CDR3 is TGCGCCAGCCGTTTGGCGGGAGGAACCGGGGAGCTGTTTTTT.

The chain uses TRBV28 and TRBJ1-1, with 7 bases that match TRBD1. The CDR3 covers 12 residues. The V and J ends lost 1 base and 8 bases, in that order; junction bases with no gene match: 1. Germline lookup yields CDR1 MDHEN and CDR2 SYDVKM. CDR3 protein: CASSLLGGEAFF. The CDR3 nucleotides read TGTGCCAGCAGTTTATTAGGGGGCGAAGCTTTCTTT.

V usage is TRBV6-6 and J usage is TRBJ2-7, with D possibly TRBD2 on 6 matching bases. This CDR3 is built from 14 residues. Per the germline V gene, CDR1 is MNHNY and CDR2 is SVGAGI (reference sequence). V was cut by 5 bases and J by 5 bases, with 16 bases left in between. The CDR3 here is CASSEGREVNEQYF. DNA of the CDR3: TGTGCCAGCAGTGAGGGCAGGGAGGTCAACGAGCAGTACTTC.

Here the CDR3 DNA reads TGTGCCAGTAGTATTACCAGCGACACTGAAGCTTTCTTT. Amino acids: CASSITSDTEAFF. The gene calls are TRBV19 and TRBJ1-1; no clear D gene. Germline V gene sequence: CDR1 LNHDA, CDR2 SQIVND (reference sequence). The CDR3 contains 13 residues. Trimming left V 3 bases short and J 3 bases short, with 8 bases between.

This chain uses TRBV19 with TRBJ1-4; D may be TRBD1 (6 bases). Trimming removed 4 bases from V and 2 bases from J, with 8 bases in between. The CDR3 sequence is 14 residues long. The V gene's germline CDR1 is LNHDA and CDR2 SQIVND (reference sequence). CDR3 residues: CASSTTGTNEKLFF. CDR3 DNA sequence: TGTGCCAGTAGTACCACAGGGACTAATGAAAAACTGTTTTTT.

V is TRBV28 and J is TRBJ2-1; D is ambiguous. V lost 3 bases and J 7 bases, leaving 7 bases between the germline ends. Germline CDR1 reads MDHEN; CDR2 reads SYDVKM. The length of the CDR3 is 12 residues. This CDR3 is CASSLGQNEQFF. CDR3 in DNA: TGTGCCAGCAGTTTGGGCCAAAATGAGCAGTTCTTC.

This chain connects TRBV9 to TRBJ1-1; tentative D call: TRBD1 (6 bases). The CDR3 contains 17 residues. Germline V gene sequence: CDR1 SGDLS, CDR2 YYNGEE. The germline V and J ends were trimmed by 0 bases and 4 bases, with 19 bases remaining between them. The CDR3 sequence is CASSVGEGTKGLTEAFF. The CDR3 region has the DNA TGTGCCAGCAGCGTAGGGGAGGGGACAAAGGGACTCACTGAAGCTTTCTTT. The full variable domain, its missing parts supplied by reference TRBV9 and TRBJ1-1, is DSGVTQTPKHLITATGQRVTLRCSPRSGDLSVYWYQQSLDQGLQFLIQYYNGEERAKGNILERFSAQQFPDLHSELNLSSLELGDSALYFCASSVGEGTKGLTEAFFGQGTRLTVV.

The chain uses TRBV19 and TRBJ2-3; 8 bases map to TRBD1. Germline CDR1 reads LNHDA; CDR2 reads SQIVND (reference sequence). This CDR3 contains 17 residues. After removal of 3 bases from V and 2 bases from J, the junction contained 10 bases not matched to a gene. The CDR3 DNA reads TGTGCCAGTAGTATTGGGGCCGGGACAGGTAACACAGATACGCAGTATTTT. Residues: CASSIGAGTGNTDTQYF.

The CDR3 protein is CASSVWTGTGNEQFF. CDR3 DNA sequence: TGTGCCAGCAGCGTATGGACAGGGACGGGCAATGAGCAGTTCTTC. V and J are TRBV11-2 and TRBJ2-1; TRBD1 agrees at 8 bases. Germline CDR1 SGHAT, CDR2 FQNNGV. The CDR3 contains 15 residues. The V and J ends lost 5 bases and 6 bases, in that order; junction bases with no gene match: 9.